This T cell receptor (beta chain) appears in the sequencing data of a study of molecular identifiers for immune sequencing clone quantification. The study's findings and limits: Clones above 20 RNA copies contained over 97% of effector molecules and under 1% of naive molecules.

Input for naive CD8 libraries was 20,000 to 1,000,000 sorted cells; the RNA fraction used was 10%, 30% or 50%. With listed TCR primers and previously described methods, bulk TCR libraries were prepared. TCRdb fed the PCR reads into MiXCR, producing one record per CDR3 protein. The sample gives hundreds of thousands of distinct CDR3 sequences, over 20% of which show up once; 0.75% to 0.85% is in the top ten. This clonotype was observed at least ten times. The antigen is undetermined. The CDR3 runs to 16 residues. V lost 3 bases and J 3 bases, leaving 16 bases between the germline ends. CDR1 and CDR2 from the germline V gene are SEHNR and FQNEAQ (reference sequence).

This receptor was identified in a human donor in good health. Some libraries in this study had Jurkat cell RNA spiked in. This sequence joins TRBV7-9 and TRBJ2-3; the D gene is possibly TRBD2 (7 bases). Sequenced input: naive CD8+ T cells from blood, with Jurkat cell RNA spiked in. Subset meaning: FACS-sorted CD8+CD4-CCR7+CD45RA+ naive T cells. DNA for the CDR3: TGTGCCAGCAGCTTCCCGTGGGGGGGGCTAACAGATACGCAGTATTTT. This sequence encodes CASSFPWGGLTDTQYF.